The clone carrying this T cell receptor beta chain was counted ten times or more. The junction does not match germline at one end; this may be a read error. TCRdb itself ran the RACE reads through MiXCR, one entry per CDR3 protein. The sample carries some 400,000 distinct CDR3 sequences, about 5.1% recorded once. The data were taken from a study of human T cells and chemical hapten exposure. Noted time point: pre-sensitization, week 0. Treatment here: therapeutic diphenylcyclopropenone sensitization with weekly scalp DPC. The source material was whole blood, sampled in connection with sensitization to the hapten diphenylcyclopropenone (DPC). This receptor was taken from a woman between 45 and 60 years old with alopecia areata. Some clones in this sample may be carry-over from other donors' samples.

In nucleotides, the CDR3 is TGCGCCAGCAGCTTGGTACTAGCTGGCACAGATACGCAGTATTTT. Its translation: CASSLVLAGTDTQYF. The gene calls are TRBV7-2 and TRBJ2-3; a possible D gene is TRBD2 (6 bases). This CDR3 has 15 residues. CDR1 SGHTA and CDR2 FQGNSA come from the germline V gene.